This is a list of T cell receptor beta chains from one sample in a study of OX40 agonist ivuxolimab in advanced cancers. Clones were sequenced by immunoSEQ multiplex PCR, and TCRdb holds only the in-frame ones, with some missing. The repertoire holds tens of thousands of clones, roughly 81% seen once, with about 1.6% in the top ten. Sequenced here: CD4+ or CD8+ T cells sorted from blood, sampled in a trial of the OX40 agonist ivuxolimab. The receptors were sampled from an adult with an advanced solid tumor such as melanoma, head and neck, liver or kidney cancer. Both conserved end residues are part of each CDR3. The D gene is left open where the match is weak. Where a row states a size, it is once, few, many or the class of an expanded clone; other rows omit it.

clone_size	v_call	d_call	j_call	cdr3_nt	cdr3_aa
NA	TRBV7-2	TRBD2	TRBJ2-1	TGTGCCAGCAGCATGACTAGCGGGTATATCAATGAGCAGTTCTTC	CASSMTSGYINEQFF
NA	TRBV10-1	TRBD2	TRBJ2-5	TGCGCCATTATACTAGCGGGGGGATTGGAGACCCAGTACTTC	CAIILAGGLETQYF
few	TRBV5-8	TRBD1	TRBJ2-3	TGTGCCAGCAGCAGACGGCAGGGGGGCACAGATACGCAGTATTTT	CASSRRQGGTDTQYF
NA	TRBV5-8	NA	TRBJ2-7	TGTGCCAGCAGCTTGGACCGGGGAGACGAGCAGTACTTC	CASSLDRGDEQYF
NA	TRBV2	TRBD1	TRBJ1-1	TGTGCCAGCAGTGAAGGACAGGGGGGTTACACTGAAGCTTTCTTT	CASSEGQGGYTEAFF
NA	TRBV2	TRBD1	TRBJ2-7	TGTGCCAGCAGAGCCGGACAGGGCTACGAGCAGTACTTC	CASRAGQGYEQYF
NA	TRBV19	NA	TRBJ2-7	TGTGCCAGTAGCACAACAATTAGCTCCTACGAGCAGTACTTC	CASSTTISSYEQYF
medium-sized	TRBV29-1	NA	TRBJ1-2	TGCAGCGTTGGGATGAACTATGGCTACACCTTC	CSVGMNYGYTF
NA	TRBV30	NA	TRBJ1-5	TGTGCCTGGAGACAGGGCAATCAGCCCCAGCATTTT	CAWRQGNQPQHF
few	TRBV7-9	NA	TRBJ2-7	TGTGCCAGCAGCTTACCGACGGACTCCTACGAGCAGTACTTC	CASSLPTDSYEQYF
NA	TRBV7-9	NA	TRBJ2-3	TGTGCCAGCAGCTTAGGGTCCGGAGGGGTCTCGAGCACCCCAGATACGCAGTATTTT	CASSLGSGGVSSTPDTQYF
NA	TRBV5-6	TRBD1	TRBJ1-1	TGTGCCAGCAGCCGCGGACAGGTAGTCTCTGAAGCTTTCTTT	CASSRGQVVSEAFF
NA	TRBV19	TRBD1	TRBJ2-7	TGTGCCAGCGCCGGGACAGGAAGCTCCTACGAGCAGTACTTC	CASAGTGSSYEQYF
NA	TRBV6-6	NA	TRBJ1-1	TGTGCCAGCACCCGAGGGTCGGACGGGAACACTGAAGCTTTCTTT	CASTRGSDGNTEAFF
NA	TRBV10-3	NA	TRBJ1-1	TGTGCCATCGGGGGCCGAGAGAACATGAACACTGAAGCTTTCTTT	CAIGGRENMNTEAFF
NA	TRBV5-1	NA	TRBJ2-3	TGCGCCAGCAGCCCTGACACGCGCACAGATACGCAGTATTTT	CASSPDTRTDTQYF
once	TRBV10-1	NA	TRBJ2-7	TGCGCCAGCAGTGAGTCCGGGGCAAGCTCCTACGAGCAGTACTTC	CASSESGASSYEQYF
NA	TRBV29-1	NA	TRBJ1-5	TGCAGCGTCTCGGCGGGGGAGCATCAGCCCCAGCATTTT	CSVSAGEHQPQHF
NA	TRBV6-5	NA	TRBJ1-1	TGTGCCAGCAGGGTGGCAGCCCTTCGTAGCTTTGAAGCTTTCTTT	CASRVAALRSFEAFF
NA	TRBV5-1	NA	TRBJ1-1	TGCGCCAGCAGCTTAACCCTACCTCTGGGGGCGCACACTGAAGCTTTCTTT	CASSLTLPLGAHTEAFF
NA	TRBV6-6	TRBD1	TRBJ1-4	TGTGCCAGCAGCAGTGGCAGGGGGTATGAAAAACTGTTTTTT	CASSSGRGYEKLFF
NA	TRBV4-2	NA	TRBJ1-4	TGTGCCAGCAGCATGTACGGGGAAAGCCGGAATGAAAAACTGTTTTTT	CASSMYGESRNEKLFF
NA	TRBV7-2	NA	TRBJ2-5	TGTGCCAGCAGCTTAGGTACAGAGACCCAGTACTTC	CASSLGTETQYF
NA	TRBV18	NA	TRBJ2-2	TGTGCCAGCTCACCACCGTCTAGGCCGAACACCGGGGAGCTGTTTTTT	CASSPPSRPNTGELFF
few	TRBV2	NA	TRBJ2-4	TGTGCCAGCAGATCTAGGGGGGACATTCAGTACTTC	CASRSRGDIQYF
once	TRBV5-1	TRBD1	TRBJ1-1	TGCGCCAGCAGCTCGGTAAACAGGGGTACTGAAGCTTTCTTT	CASSSVNRGTEAFF
NA	TRBV25-1	NA	TRBJ2-7	TGTGCCAGCCAGGCAGGGTACTCCTACGAGCAGTACTTC	CASQAGYSYEQYF
NA	TRBV5-4	NA	TRBJ2-7	TGTGCCAGCAGCCAAGACAGGGACTTAAGATACGAGCAGTACTTC	CASSQDRDLRYEQYF
once	TRBV4-1	TRBD2	TRBJ2-3	TGCGCCAGCAGCCAAGACCTGACTAGCGGGAGTCGAGATACGCAGTATTTT	CASSQDLTSGSRDTQYF
NA	TRBV10-3	TRBD1	TRBJ1-1	TGTGCCATCACCGGACAGGAGTACACTGAAGCTTTCTTT	CAITGQEYTEAFF
NA	TRBV7-6	NA	TRBJ2-5	TGTGCCAGCAGTCGAGGGCGCCAAGAGACCCAGTACTTC	CASSRGRQETQYF
NA	TRBV5-1	TRBD1	TRBJ2-3	TGCGCCAGCAGCTTGGTCTGGACAGGCCAGAGCACAGATACGCAGTATTTT	CASSLVWTGQSTDTQYF
NA	TRBV19	NA	TRBJ2-6	TGTGCCAGTAGTGCGACAGGGGCCAACGTCCTGACTTTC	CASSATGANVLTF
NA	TRBV6-5	NA	TRBJ2-1	TGTGCCAGCTACGGAAGAAGCTCCTACAATGAGCAGTTCTTC	CASYGRSSYNEQFF
NA	TRBV5-4	NA	TRBJ2-3	TGTGCCCTACTATTCCAGGGCACAGATACGCAGTATTTT	CALLFQGTDTQYF
NA	TRBV18	NA	TRBJ1-2	TGTGCCAGCTCACCAGGGCCCGATTATGGCTACACCTTC	CASSPGPDYGYTF
NA	TRBV2	NA	TRBJ1-3	TGTGCCATTCTAGAAGCGGCCCGGGGGGACACCATATATTTT	CAILEAARGDTIYF
NA	TRBV7-3	TRBD2	TRBJ2-3	TGTGCCAGCAGCCCGACTAGCGGGAGCACAGATACGCAGTATTTT	CASSPTSGSTDTQYF
NA	TRBV28	NA	TRBJ2-7	TGTGCCAGCAGTTCCCAAACAATGGACGTAGTAGAGCAGTACTTC	CASSSQTMDVVEQYF
NA	TRBV19	TRBD1	TRBJ1-2	TGTGCCAGTAGTATACTAAACCGACAGGGCTACTATGGCTACACCTTC	CASSILNRQGYYGYTF
NA	TRBV4-1	TRBD1	TRBJ2-1	TGCGCCAGCAGCCAGCCCAACAGGGGGCGCTTCGGGAATGAGCAGTTCTTC	CASSQPNRGRFGNEQFF
NA	TRBV7-3	NA	TRBJ2-7	TGTGCCAGCAGCCAGGGGGTAGCGGGACTCTACGAGCAGTACTTC	CASSQGVAGLYEQYF
NA	TRBV19	NA	TRBJ1-5	TGTGCCAGTAGTATTGAGGGAATAAGACGCTATAGCAATCAGCCCCAGCATTTT	CASSIEGIRRYSNQPQHF
NA	TRBV29-1	NA	TRBJ1-5	TGCAGCGTGCGACGGAGGGACGATCAGCCCCAGCATTTT	CSVRRRDDQPQHF
NA	TRBV11-2	TRBD1	TRBJ2-7	TGTGCCAGCAGCCAAGACGGGACAGTGATATACGAGCAGTACTTC	CASSQDGTVIYEQYF
NA	TRBV18	NA	TRBJ1-5	TGTGCCAGCTCGCCGGACCAGGGGAATCAGCCCCAGCATTTT	CASSPDQGNQPQHF